This T cell receptor beta chain was recorded in a study of cytomegalovirus exposure and HLA in healthy donors. Looking at the study overall: Inside one of the first data releases sat about 85 million unique TCRs taken from HLA-typed donors. Study-wide findings and caveats: A link between a missense DCLRE1C variant and TCR beta V- and J-gene trimming emerged from a later analysis. The study dropped some indistinguishable V segments, TRBV6-2 and TRBV6-3 among them.

It was with 60 Vbeta and 13 Jbeta primers that the PCR ran. Per the original data handling: Later reanalysis found 75 million to 95 million unique TCR beta chains, roughly 10 million of them shared. This table comes from immunoSEQ multiplex PCR, and its TCRdb copy is limited to in-frame clones, with some not included. Clone size and the V and J calls come from that table; the DNA yielded D and trimming. Of roughly 200,000 clones in the sample, approximately 80% were seen once. On this clone itself: Its antigen remains unknown.

V lost 0 bases and J 2 bases, leaving 11 bases between the germline ends. This CDR3 is 15 amino acids long. Germline V CDR1 and CDR2: SGHRS, YFSETQ. The gene calls are TRBV5-1 and TRBJ1-2; D remains ambiguous. Sequenced input: PBMCs. The clonotype was recovered from a boy between 2 and 10 years old in good health and CMV-seronegative. CDR3 amino acids: CASSLGSGSNYGYTF. CDR3 nucleotide sequence: TGCGCCAGCAGCTTGGGGTCCGGGTCCAACTATGGCTACACCTTC. Full variable domain (missing parts from reference TRBV5-1 and TRBJ1-2): KAGVTQTPRYLIKTRGQQVTLSCSPISGHRSVSWYQQTPGQGLQFLFEYFSETQRNKGNFPGRFSGRQFSNSRSEMNVSTLELGDSALYLCASSLGSGSNYGYTFGSGTRLTVV.